This T cell receptor beta chain came from a study of blood T cell repertoires in COVID-19. Study information: PBMCs, B-cell-depleted T cells, or T cells were the source of the cDNA or gDNA that made up the material.

The data were produced by immunoSEQ multiplex PCR, yet TCRdb's version contains in-frame clones alone and is incomplete. The table has 190,000 or so clones, about 86% seen once. Germline loops: CDR1 SEHNR, CDR2 FQNEAQ (reference sequence). The germline V and J ends were trimmed by 5 bases and 3 bases, with 14 bases remaining between them. The CDR3 extends over 14 amino acids. The receptor comes from a man aged 55-75 years who had recovered from COVID-19. The chain uses TRBV7-9 and TRBJ2-7; a weak D match, TRBD2 (5 bases). The source material was peripheral blood. CDR3: CASSPIGMGYEQYF. In nucleotides, the CDR3 is TGTGCCAGCAGCCCGATCGGGATGGGCTACGAGCAGTACTTC.